This paragraph reports one TCR beta chain. The antigen remains undetermined. Both 60 Vbeta primers and 13 Jbeta primers went into the PCR. TCRdb's copy holds only in-frame clones and misses some; the assay was immunoSEQ multiplex PCR. Reported are roughly 200,000 clones; the ten largest clones contain 1.1%. This CDR3 contains 18 residues. Germline CDR1 and CDR2: SGHKS and YYEKEE (reference sequence). V was clipped by 2 bases and J by 0 bases; unmatched bases: 3. The data belong to a study of cytomegalovirus exposure and HLA in healthy donors. Study-level information: The Caucasian-associated ancestry cluster contained approximately 81% of the roughly 400 genotyped donors.

Study results and limitations: Common viral pathogens (according to a later analysis) appeared linked to several of the most significant clusters. Some public TCRs appeared in many individuals, while most sequences were rare.

Nominal health characterized the donors when sampled, though unrecorded immune exposures were likely. Sample: PBMCs. V gene TRBV5-5 combines with J gene TRBJ2-2; 14 bases map to TRBD2. This receptor was identified in a girl aged 2 to 10 in good health and CMV-seropositive. This CDR3 is CASSFRLAGGPNTGELFF. The CDR3 nucleotides are TGTGCCAGCAGCTTTCGACTAGCGGGAGGGCCGAACACCGGGGAGCTGTTTTTT. Variable domain in full (rest from reference TRBV5-5 and TRBJ2-2): DAGVTQSPTHLIKTRGQQVTLRCSPISGHKSVSWYQQVLGQGPQFIFQYYEKEERGRGNFPDRFSARQFPNYSSELNVNALLLGDSALYLCASSFRLAGGPNTGELFFGEGSRLTVL.